These 3 T cell receptor beta chains were all obtained from the same sample, sequenced in a study of blood T cell repertoires in COVID-19. Assay used: immunoSEQ multiplex PCR; TCRdb lists only in-frame clones, some missing. The table includes over 400,000 clones, 86% detected once. Material: peripheral blood. Receptors originate from a woman between 25 and 40 years old with active or convalescent COVID-19.

The gene calls are TRBV27 and TRBJ2-7, with 10 bases aligning to TRBD1. The germline CDR1 and CDR2 sequences are MNHEY and SMNVEV (reference sequence). V was pared by 2 bases and J by 2 bases, with 3 bases of the junction left unmatched. The CDR3 length is 15 residues. The CDR3 sequence is CASSLAGTGAYEQYF. DNA of the CDR3: TGTGCCAGCAGTTTAGCCGGGACAGGGGCCTACGAGCAGTACTTC.

This sequence joins TRBV3-1 (or the pseudogene TRBV3-2) and TRBJ2-5; 9 bases align to TRBD1. CDR3 size: 17 residues. Per germline, CDR1 LGHDT and CDR2 YNNKEL (reference sequence). With 0 bases clipped from V and 2 bases from J, the junction kept 7 bases outside the gene matches. CDR3 loop: CASSQEQGAVPQETQYF. The CDR3 DNA sequence: TGTGCCAGCAGCCAAGAACAGGGGGCCGTCCCTCAAGAGACCCAGTACTTC.

This clone occurred a few times. This same CDR3 is encoded by further DNA sequences in the sample. This chain connects TRBV5-1 to TRBJ1-2, with TRBD1 matching over 10 bases. Germline-derived CDR1 and CDR2 are SGHRS and YFSETQ. The CDR3 has 13 residues. V was clipped by 4 bases and J by 8 bases; unmatched bases: 5. CDR3 region: CASSPGQGGGYTF. CDR3 DNA sequence: TGCGCCAGCAGCCCTGGACAGGGGGGAGGCTACACCTTC.